The 19 T cell receptor beta chains below come from one sample, sequenced in a study of regulatory T cells in long-lasting Graves disease. Library construction for TCR beta used iRepertoire HTBI primers and Arm-PCR of CDR3 regions. TCRdb reprocessed the multiplex PCR reads via MiXCR and lists one record per CDR3 protein. Found here are about 540,000 distinct CDR3 sequences, roughly 13% of them singletons; the top ten hold under 10%. Documented time point: newly diagnosed GD, antithyroid drugs for less than 3 months. Making the TCR library involved RNA that had been extracted from PBMCs. This sample also appeared in a second study, on T cells in Graves' hyperthyroidism and ophthalmopathy.

The specimen was peripheral blood mononuclear cells (PBMCs), collected at new diagnosis, from a patient treated with antithyroid drugs. These TCRs come from a man aged 25-45 years with Graves disease.

V is TRBV9 and J is TRBJ1-2, with 9 bases that match TRBD1. After removal of 0 bases from V and 7 bases from J, the junction contained 16 bases not matched to a gene. CDR1 is SGDLS and CDR2 is YYNGEE in the germline V gene. This CDR3 is 18 amino acids long. CDR3 nucleotides: TGTGCCAGCAGCGTAGGAGGAGGGCCGGGACAGGGAATTCCTGGCTACACCTTC. Encoded protein: CASSVGGGPGQGIPGYTF.

The chain uses TRBV3-1 and TRBJ2-5, with TRBD2 matching 9 bases. The CDR3 totals 18 residues. Germline trimming cut 0 bases from V and 2 bases from J; bases unmatched to any gene: 10. The germline CDR1 and CDR2 sequences are LGHDT and YNNKEL (reference sequence). This chain's CDR3 is CASSQDRSLAGRQETQYF. DNA of the CDR3: TGTGCCAGCAGCCAAGATAGGTCGCTAGCGGGACGTCAAGAGACCCAGTACTTC.

This clonotype was counted a few times. The V call is TRBV7-2, the J call TRBJ2-7, with no clear D. Germline CDR1 reads SGHTA; CDR2 reads FQGNSA. Trimming left V 4 bases short and J 3 bases short, with 7 bases between. This CDR3 region has 12 residues. The CDR3 region has the DNA TGTGCCAGCAGCTCGATTAGCTACGAGCAGTACTTC. Amino acid sequence: CASSSISYEQYF.

This clonotype occurred many times. The chain recombines TRBV27 with TRBJ2-1, with 8 bases aligning to TRBD1. Germline V gene data show CDR1 as MNHEY and CDR2 as SMNVEV (reference sequence). CDR3 length: 15 residues. V shed 7 bases and J 5 bases; nucleotides not matched to a gene: 10. The CDR3: CASILTTGEDNEQFF. Here the CDR3 DNA reads TGTGCCAGCATTCTTACGACAGGGGAGGACAATGAGCAGTTCTTC.

This clonotype has a count of ten or more. This chain uses TRBV30 with TRBJ2-7; D is undetermined. V gave up 4 bases and J gave up 1 base, with 14 bases separating them. Germline V gene data show CDR1 as GTSNPN and CDR2 as SVGIG (reference sequence). This CDR3 has 14 amino acids. In DNA, the CDR3 is TGTGCCTGGACTGACGGAGTCGTTTCCTACGAGCAGTACTTC. This codes for CAWTDGVVSYEQYF.

In the case of this clonotype: Since a much larger clone is just one base distant, this may be a read error. CDR3 DNA: TGTGTCAGCAGCCCTTATCGGGGGGAGCAGTTCTTC. Its protein product is CVSSPYRGEQFF. The chain combines TRBV12-3 or TRBV12-4 with TRBJ2-1; maybe TRBD2 (6 bases). The CDR3 runs 12 residues.

Ten or more counts support this clonotype. The rearrangement joins TRBV29-1 to TRBJ2-6; unclear D gene. The ends were cut back, 0 bases at V and 0 bases at J, with 12 bases in the middle. Germline values: CDR1 SQVTM, CDR2 ANQGSEA. The CDR3 extends over 17 amino acids. CDR3 sequence: CSVEDMAASSGANVLTF. DNA for the CDR3: TGCAGCGTTGAAGATATGGCGGCCAGCTCTGGGGCCAACGTCCTGACTTTC.

Remarks on this clonotype: A much larger clone lies one base from this, so it may be a read error. Without the conserved terminal phenylalanine or tryptophan, this CDR3 likely stems from a read error. The gene calls are TRBV6-5 and TRBJ2-7; the D is unclear. The CDR3 extends over 15 amino acids. V lost 0 bases to trimming and J lost 0 bases, with 9 bases between them. Germline V gene lookup returns CDR1 MNHEY and CDR2 SVGAGI. The CDR3 coding sequence is TGTGCCAGCAGTTACTCGAACAGTTACTCCTACGAGCAGTACCTC. This encodes CASSYSNSYSYEQYL.

This clonotype has a handful of counts. V usage is TRBV28 and J usage is TRBJ2-1, with TRBD2 matching 9 bases. The CDR3 totals 16 residues. The germline V gene has CDR1 MDHEN and CDR2 SYDVKM. Losses at the gene ends were 4 bases for V and 7 bases for J; bases not matched to a gene: 11. The DNA of the CDR3 is TGTGCCAGCAGTTCCGTCTCCGGACTAGCGCGGAATGAGCAGTTCTTC. Translated, it gives CASSSVSGLARNEQFF.

This clonotype was seen more than once but under ten times. V is TRBV6-6 and J is TRBJ2-7, with 7 bases matching TRBD2. Germline assignment: CDR1 MNHNY and CDR2 SVGAGI (reference sequence). J gave up 3 bases and V 0 bases, and 5 bases lay outside the gene matches. This CDR3 has 15 amino acids. Written as DNA, the CDR3 is TGTGCCAGCAGTTACTCGACCGGGAGGCACTACGAGCAGTACTTC. It specifies CASSYSTGRHYEQYF.

This clonotype was recorded at least ten times. V gene TRBV11-1 combines with J gene TRBJ2-3; 9 nucleotides agree with TRBD2. CDR3 length: 17 residues. V gave up 2 bases and J gave up 1 base; unmatched junction bases: 7. Per the germline V gene, CDR1 is SGHAT and CDR2 is FQDESV (reference sequence). DNA of the CDR3: TGTGCCAGCAGCTTAATCCGCGGGAGGGCTGGCACAGATACGCAGTATTTT. It codes for CASSLIRGRAGTDTQYF.

The rearrangement joins TRBV12-3 or TRBV12-4 to TRBJ2-1, with TRBD2 identical over 7 bases. V lost 5 bases to trimming and J lost 4 bases; unmatched junction nucleotides: 17. The CDR3 is 18 residues long. The CDR3 sequence: CASSDRPLERGPYNEQFF. Here the CDR3 DNA reads TGTGCCAGCAGTGATCGGCCTCTGGAGCGGGGCCCGTACAATGAGCAGTTCTTC.

This clonotype was found many times. The CDR3 bases are TGTGCTAGTTCTAGGACGAGGAATGAGCAGTTCTTC. It specifies CASSRTRNEQFF. The chain uses TRBV3-1 and TRBJ2-1; D unclear. In germline, CDR1 is LGHDT, CDR2 YNNKEL (reference sequence). The CDR3 extends over 12 amino acids.

The genes are TRBV5-6 and TRBJ2-7; 7 nucleotides line up with TRBD2. Trimming cost V 6 bases and J 6 bases; bases outside gene matches: 12. Germline lookup yields CDR1 SGHDT and CDR2 YYEEEE. The CDR3 is 14 amino acids. The CDR3 DNA follows: TGTGCCAGCACCCCTCCCAAGCGGGAAGGCGAGCAGTACTTC. This translates into CASTPPKREGEQYF.

A few counts support this clonotype. The chain couples TRBV20-1 to TRBJ2-5, with 9 bases that match TRBD1. CDR1 is DFQATT and CDR2 is SNEGSKA in the germline V gene (reference sequence). V was pared by 7 bases and J by 4 bases, with 4 bases of the junction left unmatched. The CDR3 extends over 12 amino acids. CDR3 loop: CSGDREGETQYF. The CDR3 bases are TGCAGTGGGGACAGGGAGGGAGAGACCCAGTACTTC.

This clonotype was picked up many times. A much larger clone is a single base away; this may be a read error. The chain has TRBV2 and TRBJ1-1; D is possibly TRBD1 (5 bases). This CDR3 has 13 residues. V shed 4 bases and J shed 1 base, with 7 bases lying between them. Germline lookup yields CDR1 SNHLY and CDR2 FYNNEI. CDR3 DNA sequence: TGTGCCAGCAGTGGGACACCGAACACTGAAGCTTTCTTT. Translated: CASSGTPNTEAFF.

At least ten counts were recorded for this clonotype. The chain couples TRBV5-1 to TRBJ2-1; 7 bases align to TRBD2. The germline CDR1 and CDR2 sequences are SGHRS and YFSETQ. This CDR3 region has 14 residues. The V gene end was trimmed by 0 bases and the J gene end by 5 bases; junction bases not matched to a gene: 2. This chain's CDR3 is CASSLGTRNNEQFF. As DNA, the CDR3 is TGCGCCAGCAGCTTGGGGACTAGGAACAATGAGCAGTTCTTC.

This clonotype was seen a few times. The chain has TRBV19 and TRBJ2-3; perhaps D is TRBD1 or TRBD2 (5 bases each). V was pared by 7 bases and J by 2 bases, with 10 bases between. Germline loops: CDR1 LNHDA, CDR2 SQIVND (reference sequence). CDR3 length equals 13 residues. The CDR3 spells CASKRGNTDTQYF. The CDR3 region has the DNA TGTGCCAGTAAGAGGGGCAACACAGATACGCAGTATTTT.

This clonotype has just a few counts. The rearrangement joins TRBV28 to TRBJ1-2; D is unclear. Germline V gene sequence: CDR1 MDHEN, CDR2 SYDVKM. Between the trimmed V and J ends, which lost 1 base and 6 bases, there was a span of 15 bases. The CDR3 length is 15 residues. The CDR3 sequence is CASSLSLTGIDGYTF. The CDR3 DNA follows: TGTGCCAGCAGTTTATCCCTGACGGGGATCGATGGCTACACCTTC.